This T cell receptor beta chain came from a study of blood T cell repertoires in COVID-19. Generated by immunoSEQ multiplex PCR, the TCRdb table keeps only in-frame clones and is missing some. This table holds 150,000 to 200,000 clones, roughly 77% found once. Trimming removed 8 bases at V and 7 bases at J, with 11 bases between. Germline values: CDR1 MDHEN, CDR2 SYDVKM. The length of the CDR3 is 12 residues. V usage is TRBV28 and J usage is TRBJ1-4, with no clear D. The receptor was derived from a human donor in a cohort sampled during active COVID-19. Sequencing was performed on peripheral blood. Here the CDR3 reads CASGVYGEKLFF. The CDR3 coding sequence is TGTGCCAGCGGAGTCTATGGTGAAAAACTGTTTTTT.